This TCR beta chain was observed in a study of vaccination and CD4 T cells after COVID-19. Study background: In the convalescent cohort, there were six males and four females, two of them Hispanic. Convalescent patients gave post-COVID blood a median about 95 days post-diagnosis, range 35 to 161.

The treatment is: roughly 10-day PBMC culture with coronavirus spike peptide pools or control peptides (ViraFEST assay). Sequenced with the Oncomine TCR Beta short-read assay was DNA taken from cultured CD4+ T cells. TCRdb redid the calling of the PCR reads with MiXCR, one entry per CDR3 protein. This table has about 22,000 distinct CDR3 sequences, roughly 33% appearing once. Concerning this clonotype itself: Its target is not known.

The CDR3 loop spans 14 amino acids. In germline, CDR1 is SGHRS, CDR2 YFSETQ. Germline trimming cut 4 bases from V and 4 bases from J; bases unmatched to any gene: 5. Sequencing input: cultured CD4+ T cells from blood. The clonotype originates from a human donor with COVID-19. The chain uses TRBV5-1 and TRBJ2-5, with TRBD1 matching over 9 bases. The chain's CDR3 is CASSGNRGRETQYF. Here the CDR3 DNA reads TGCGCCAGCAGCGGAAACAGGGGGCGAGAGACCCAGTACTTC.